This T cell receptor (beta chain) stems from a study of T cell responses to AZD1222 COVID-19 vaccine. Study-wide findings and caveats: The donors showed a predominance of white British ancestry and of females, with possible underestimation of clonal diversity. The reported proportion of spike-specific TCRs targeting unmutated variant regions was nearly half.

Sequencing used immunoSEQ multiplex PCR; TCRdb keeps in-frame clones, though not all of them. The sample consists of about 120,000 clones, roughly nine tenths of them appearing once. Concerning this clone itself: Its target is unknown.

After removal of 5 bases from V and 1 base from J, the junction contained 3 bases not matched to a gene. Looked up from germline, CDR1 is SNHLY and CDR2 is FYNNEI. This CDR3 is 14 amino acids long. The receptor was isolated from an adult in good health. The chain carries TRBV2 and TRBJ1-1, with 8 nucleotides matching TRBD1. The sequences come from peripheral blood, collected on day 0 of AZD1222 vaccination. The CDR3 region is CASSQQGGNTEAFF. The DNA of the CDR3 is TGTGCCAGCAGTCAACAGGGGGGGAACACTGAAGCTTTCTTT.